These 9 T cell receptor beta chains came from one sample sequenced in a study of T cell repertoires in cytomegalovirus infection. TCRdb fed the reads into MiXCR, producing one record per CDR3 protein. Of 80,000 to 130,000 distinct CDR3 sequences in the sample, 20% to 30% were seen once. The sequenced sample consisted of CD8+ T cells from PBMCs. These receptors originate from a human donor in good health (CMV status not recorded). Some clones in this sample may be carry-over from other donors' samples.

The V and J genes are TRBV7-6 and TRBJ2-1, with unresolved D. Trimming took off 2 bases at V and 5 bases at J, with 10 bases between the two ends. Germline V gene lookup returns CDR1 SGHVS and CDR2 FNYEAQ. CDR3 length: 14 amino acids. The CDR3 loop is CASSLLPGDNEQFF. CDR3 nucleotides: TGTGCCAGCAGCTTACTCCCAGGTGACAATGAGCAGTTCTTC.

This clonotype appeared a few times. This chain links TRBV20-1 with TRBJ2-7; TRBD2 matches 10 bases. This CDR3 is built from 12 residues. The junction had 1 base not matched to a gene; V was cut back by 5 bases and J by 3 bases. Germline-derived CDR1 and CDR2 are DFQATT and SNEGSKA (reference sequence). In DNA form, the CDR3 reads TGCAGTGCTCCTAGCGGGGGCTACGAGCAGTACTTC. Protein product: CSAPSGGYEQYF.

The J gene is TRBJ2-1, the V gene TRBV5-6; 8 nucleotides align to TRBD2. The CDR3 length is 13 residues. The germline V gene has CDR1 SGHDT and CDR2 YYEEEE. V lost 2 bases to trimming and J lost 9 bases; unmatched junction nucleotides: 4. The CDR3 is CASSFRGGLEQFF. CDR3 nucleotide sequence: TGTGCCAGCAGCTTCCGGGGGGGTCTTGAGCAGTTCTTC.

This clonotype turned up a few times. The CDR3 DNA reads as TGTGCCAGCAGTGAGGTCGACAGGAGCTCCTACGAGCAGTACTTC. Its protein is CASSEVDRSSYEQYF. The genes are TRBV2 and TRBJ2-7; tentatively, D is TRBD1 (6 bases). The CDR3 runs 15 residues. Trimming removed 3 bases from V and 0 bases from J, with 12 bases in between. From germline, CDR1 is SNHLY and CDR2 FYNNEI.

The DNA for the CDR3 is TGTGCCAGCAGCTTCAAAGGCAAGGATCCTAACTATGGCTACACCTTC. The encoded protein is CASSFKGKDPNYGYTF. The rearrangement joins TRBV7-8 to TRBJ1-2; no definite D call. CDR3 size: 16 residues. CDR1 is SGHVS and CDR2 is FQNEAQ in the germline V gene. V lost 3 bases, J lost 0 bases, and 14 bases lay in between.

V and J are TRBV7-9 and TRBJ2-7; 8 nucleotides match TRBD1. Losses at the gene ends were 4 bases for V and 2 bases for J; bases not matched to a gene: 7. This CDR3 comprises 15 residues. Looked up from germline, CDR1 is SEHNR and CDR2 is FQNEAQ (reference sequence). Written as DNA, the CDR3 is TGTGCCAGCAGCTCCGGGACAGGCGTTACCTACGAGCAGTACTTC. It codes for CASSSGTGVTYEQYF. Full variable domain (rest looked up from reference TRBV7-9 and TRBJ2-7): DTGVSQNPRHKITKRGQNVTFRCDPISEHNRLYWYRQTLGQGPEFLTYFQNEAQLEKSRLLSDRFSAERPKGSFSTLEIQRTEQGDSAMYLCASSSGTGVTYEQYFGPGTRLTVT.

This clonotype was recorded at least ten times. This chain links TRBV12-3 or TRBV12-4 with TRBJ1-1; the D gene is possibly TRBD1 (5 bases). Trimming left V 7 bases short and J 5 bases short, with 14 bases between. This CDR3 spans 13 amino acids. In nucleotides, the CDR3 is TGTGCCAGCAAATTGGGACGGGCAACTGAAGCTTTCTTT. Its translation: CASKLGRATEAFF.

The chain is built from TRBV4-1 and TRBJ2-5; no clear D gene. V was pared by 0 bases and J by 2 bases, with 13 bases between. CDR1 and CDR2 from the germline V gene are MGHRA and YSYEKL. The CDR3 runs to 16 residues. DNA for the CDR3: TGCGCCAGCAGCCAAGAAGGAAGTCGCACTCAAGAGACCCAGTACTTC. Its protein is CASSQEGSRTQETQYF.

The chain carries TRBV6-2 or TRBV6-3 and TRBJ1-5, with unresolved D. The V gene's germline CDR1 is MNHEY and CDR2 SVGEGT. V lost 2 bases to trimming and J lost 4 bases, with 6 bases between them. The CDR3 has 13 amino acids. CDR3 bases: TGTGCCAGCAGTTACGGTAGAAATCAGCCCCAGCATTTT. The encoded protein is CASSYGRNQPQHF.